Shown below are 14 T cell receptor beta chains from a single sample sequenced in a study of radiation and T cells in renal cell carcinoma. Sequencing was performed with immunoSEQ multiplex PCR; in TCRdb, only in-frame clones are kept and a portion is missing. Of around 8,400 clones in the sample, roughly 69% were seen once. Treatment defined: treatment-naive control, cytoreductive nephrectomy. The specimen comprised tumor tissue, sampled from a patient whose treatment was nephrectomy without radiotherapy. The receptors shown here come from a man in his sixties with renal cell carcinoma.

This clone was detected only once. The CDR3 loop is CASSLAGWALGDTQYF. CDR3 nucleotides: TGCGCCAGCAGCTTGGCCGGCTGGGCGCTGGGAGATACGCAGTATTTT. The chain employs TRBV5-1 and TRBJ2-3; D is undetermined. Trimming shortened V by 0 bases and J by 5 bases, and 16 bases separated the two germline ends. The CDR3 runs to 16 residues. The V gene's germline CDR1 is SGHRS and CDR2 YFSETQ.

This clone was seen a few times. V usage is TRBV5-6 and J usage is TRBJ2-5; D is possibly TRBD2 (6 bases). CDR3 size: 13 residues. Germline V CDR1 and CDR2: SGHDT, YYEEEE. V lost 0 bases and J lost 6, with 9 bases in between. Here the CDR3 DNA reads TGTGCCAGCAGCTTGGGGGGGGTCCAGACCCAGTACTTC. Amino acid sequence: CASSLGGVQTQYF.

The gene calls are TRBV7-9 and TRBJ1-1, with 10 bases lining up with TRBD1. This CDR3 has 16 residues. CDR1 and CDR2 (germline): SEHNR, FQNEAQ (reference sequence). V was pared by 5 bases and J by 5 bases, with 11 bases of the junction left unmatched. Here the CDR3 DNA reads TGTGCCAGCAGCAAAACCGGGACAGGGGAGAAAACTGAAGCTTTCTTT. Amino acid sequence: CASSKTGTGEKTEAFF. The full variable domain, with the rest looked up from reference TRBV7-9 and TRBJ1-1, is DTGVSQNPRHKITKRGQNVTFRCDPISEHNRLYWYRQTLGQGPEFLTYFQNEAQLEKSRLLSDRFSAERPKGSFSTLEIQRTEQGDSAMYLCASSKTGTGEKTEAFFGQGTRLTVV.

This clone has only a few counts. The chain uses TRBV27 and TRBJ2-3; D might be TRBD2 (6 bases). The CDR3 covers 15 residues. With 0 bases removed from V and 8 bases from J, the gap between germline ends came to 15 bases. Looked up from germline, CDR1 is MNHEY and CDR2 is SMNVEV (reference sequence). Here the CDR3 reads CASSLSGAVGGTQYF. CDR3 nucleotide sequence: TGTGCCAGCAGTTTATCGGGCGCGGTGGGGGGTACGCAGTATTTT.

The rearrangement links TRBV28 to TRBJ1-5; D might be TRBD1 (5 bases). Between the trimmed V and J ends, which lost 2 bases and 7 bases, there was a span of 9 bases. Germline lookup yields CDR1 MDHEN and CDR2 SYDVKM. CDR3 length: 13 amino acids. CDR3 region: CASSLQGGQPQHF. CDR3 nucleotide sequence: TGTGCCAGCAGTTTACAGGGAGGGCAGCCCCAGCATTTT.

The chain carries TRBV7-8 and TRBJ1-5; D is undetermined. V was pared by 4 bases and J by 5 bases, with 18 bases between. The CDR3 is made up of 16 amino acids. Looked up from germline, CDR1 is SGHVS and CDR2 is FQNEAQ. The CDR3 nucleotides read TGTGCCAGCAGCTCTGGGCCCGGTCTTAGGGATCAGCCCCAGCATTTT. Residues: CASSSGPGLRDQPQHF.

In its sample, this clone was seen a few times. The genes are TRBV4-1 and TRBJ1-5; possible D gene TRBD1, 6 bases. CDR1 is MGHRA, CDR2 YSYEKL, per germline. V shed 4 bases and J shed 7 bases, with 14 bases lying between them. CDR3 length: 14 amino acids. DNA for the CDR3: TGCGCCAGCAGCCGCCCCGAGGGGGGACAGCCCCAGCATTTT. This codes for CASSRPEGGQPQHF.

The chain joins TRBV15 to TRBJ2-1; TRBD2 matches 8 bases. V trimming: 0 bases; J trimming: 0 bases; junction bases outside the gene matches: 13. CDR1 and CDR2 (germline): LNHNV, YYDKDF (reference sequence). The CDR3 covers 20 residues. The CDR3 nucleotides read TGTGCCACCAGCAGAGAGCTAAGCGGGAGTCCCTCCAGCTCCTACAATGAGCAGTTCTTC. Encoded protein: CATSRELSGSPSSSYNEQFF.

The V and J genes are TRBV5-1 and TRBJ2-1; D is ambiguous. CDR1 is SGHRS and CDR2 is YFSETQ in the germline V gene. Trimming cost V 0 bases and J 9 bases, with 7 bases left between them. The CDR3 runs 12 residues. DNA of the CDR3: TGCGCCAGCAGCTTGGCACTCGGTGAGCAGTTCTTC. Translated, it gives CASSLALGEQFF.

This clone was picked up one time. The CDR3 region is CASSYFTGREAFF. The DNA of the CDR3 is TGTGCCAGCAGCTATTTCACGGGGAGGGAAGCTTTCTTT. The chain uses TRBV7-2 and TRBJ1-1, with no clear D. Germline V gene sequence: CDR1 SGHTA, CDR2 FQGNSA. The ends were cut back, 4 bases at V and 8 bases at J, with 14 bases in the middle. The CDR3 totals 13 residues.

The gene calls are TRBV7-2 and TRBJ2-5; possible D gene TRBD1, 5 bases. V was clipped by 0 bases and J by 2 bases, with 7 bases between them. Germline V gives CDR1 SGHTA, CDR2 FQGNSA. The CDR3 contains 14 residues. The CDR3 region is CASSLAGRQETQYF. The DNA of the CDR3 is TGTGCCAGCAGCTTAGCGGGGCGGCAAGAGACCCAGTACTTC. Based on the CDR3 plus reference TRBV7-2 and TRBJ2-5, the full variable domain is GAGVSQSPSNKVTEKGKDVELRCDPISGHTALYWYRQSLGQGLEFLIYFQGNSAPDKSGLPSDRFSAERTGGSVSTLTIQRTQQEDSAVYLCASSLAGRQETQYFGPGTRLLVL.

The chain's CDR3 is CASSQDGDGEADTQYF. The CDR3 DNA sequence: TGCGCCAGCAGCCAAGATGGGGACGGGGAGGCAGATACGCAGTATTTT. The J gene is TRBJ2-3, the V gene TRBV4-3, with D possibly being TRBD2 (6 bases). The V end was cut by 0 bases, the J end by 4 bases, with 14 bases between. There are 16 residues in the CDR3. CDR1 is LGHNA and CDR2 is YSLEER in the germline V gene.

The chain links TRBV18 to TRBJ2-5, with 12 nucleotides matching TRBD2. Germline values: CDR1 KGHSH, CDR2 LQKENI. The CDR3 covers 16 residues. V shed 6 bases and J 3 bases; nucleotides not matched to a gene: 8. CDR3 in amino acids: CASSPKRLAGEETQYF. CDR3 bases: TGTGCCAGCTCCCCCAAAAGACTAGCGGGGGAAGAGACCCAGTACTTC.

The V and J genes are TRBV6-6 and TRBJ1-5, with no clear D. The ends were cut back, 6 bases at V and 5 bases at J, with 8 bases in the middle. Looked up from germline, CDR1 is MNHNY and CDR2 is SVGAGI (reference sequence). The CDR3 has 12 residues. As DNA, the CDR3 is TGTGCCAGCAGACCGACACATCAGCCCCAGCATTTT. This translates into CASRPTHQPQHF.